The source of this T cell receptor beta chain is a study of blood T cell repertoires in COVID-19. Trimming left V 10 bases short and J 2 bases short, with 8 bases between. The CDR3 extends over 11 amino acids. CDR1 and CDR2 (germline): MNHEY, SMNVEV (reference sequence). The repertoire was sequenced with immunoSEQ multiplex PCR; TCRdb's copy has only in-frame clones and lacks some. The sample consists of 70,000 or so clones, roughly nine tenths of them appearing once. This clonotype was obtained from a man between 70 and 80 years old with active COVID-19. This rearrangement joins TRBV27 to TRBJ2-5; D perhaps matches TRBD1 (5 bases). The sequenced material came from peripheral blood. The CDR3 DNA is TGTGCCACCCCAGGGCAAGAGACCCAGTACTTC. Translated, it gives CATPGQETQYF.